The 25 T cell receptor beta chains below were found in one sample sequenced in a study of blood T cell repertoires in COVID-19. Measured with immunoSEQ multiplex PCR; TCRdb has only the in-frame clones, and not every one. The sample includes roughly 77,000 clones, roughly 71% of them seen just once. The sequenced material came from peripheral blood. The receptors stem from a man aged 60-69 years with COVID-19, enrolled during active disease.

The chain couples TRBV6-4 to TRBJ1-4; a possible D gene is TRBD1 (6 bases). Germline V gives CDR1 MRHNA, CDR2 SNTAGT. The CDR3 length is 15 residues. V lost 3 bases, J lost 5 bases, and 13 bases lay in between. The CDR3 DNA reads as TGTGCCAGCAGTGAAGGACAGTCGGAAAATGAAAAACTGTTTTTT. Protein: CASSEGQSENEKLFF.

In DNA form, the CDR3 reads TGTGCCAGCAGCCGCGGGGTCTCTGGGGCCAACGTCCTGACTTTC. It specifies CASSRGVSGANVLTF. The V call is TRBV3-1 (or the pseudogene TRBV3-2), the J call TRBJ2-6; TRBD2 might be the D (6 bases). Germline loops: CDR1 LGHDT, CDR2 YNNKEL (reference sequence). This CDR3 is 15 amino acids long. The V end was cut by 4 bases, the J end by 0 bases, with 7 bases between.

The chain couples TRBV5-4 to TRBJ2-1; D might be TRBD1 (6 bases). V lost 0 bases to trimming and J lost 8 bases, with 15 bases between them. Germline V CDR1 and CDR2: SGHNT, YYREEE (reference sequence). The CDR3 contains 15 residues. CDR3 DNA: TGTGCCAGCAGCTTGGGGGGGCCTACCGACGATGAGCAGTTCTTC. Protein: CASSLGGPTDDEQFF.

The chain recombines TRBV2 with TRBJ2-3, with a weak D call TRBD2 (6 bases). The CDR3 loop spans 16 amino acids. CDR1 SNHLY and CDR2 FYNNEI come from the germline V gene. Trimming stripped 5 bases from V and 2 bases from J, with 17 bases between. The DNA of the CDR3 is TGTGCCAGCAGTTATTTAAGGACTACGGCCACAGATACGCAGTATTTT. Its protein product is CASSYLRTTATDTQYF. The full variable domain, rest sourced from reference TRBV2 and TRBJ2-3, is EPEVTQTPSHQVTQMGQEVILRCVPISNHLYFYWYRQILGQKVEFLVSFYNNEISEKSEIFDDQFSVERPDGSNFTLKIRSTKLEDSAMYFCASSYLRTTATDTQYFGPGTRLTVL.

DNA of the CDR3: TGCAGCGCATCCGGGACAGGGAGGACTGAAGCTTTCTTT. This translates into CSASGTGRTEAFF. The gene calls are TRBV29-1 and TRBJ1-1, with 9 positions matching TRBD1. The CDR3 extends over 13 amino acids. Germline V lookup: CDR1 SQVTM, CDR2 ANQGSEA. Trimming at V came to 7 bases and at J to 5 bases, leaving 8 bases not matched to a gene.

The chain has TRBV12-1 and TRBJ2-2; the table calls TRBD1, which could not be checked here. TRBV12-1 is deemed a pseudogene. This CDR3 contains 16 residues. The CDR3 spells CASSFGSGGNTGELFF. The CDR3 DNA follows: TGTGCCAGCAGCTTTGGTTCAGGGGGGAACACCGGGGAGCTGTTTTTT.

The J gene is TRBJ1-3, the V gene TRBV12-5; no firm D call. Germline CDR1 reads LGHNT; CDR2 reads FRNRAP. V was trimmed by 4 bases and J by 0 bases, leaving 7 bases between them. The CDR3 length is 14 residues. The CDR3 nucleotides are TGTGCTAGTGGTTCATTGAGCTCTGGAAACACCATATATTTT. Translated, it gives CASGSLSSGNTIYF.

V and J are TRBV11-2 and TRBJ1-2; no firm D call. This CDR3 spans 16 amino acids. Per germline, CDR1 SGHAT and CDR2 FQNNGV. Deletions cut 5 bases from V and 1 base from J, with 17 bases between. In DNA form, the CDR3 reads TGTGCCAGCAGCCCTAGACCAGACCCTAGTAACTATGGCTACACCTTC. It translates to CASSPRPDPSNYGYTF.

The J gene is TRBJ2-1, the V gene TRBV1; the table's D call, TRBD2, has no DNA check behind it. TRBV1 is described as a pseudogene. The CDR3 contains 12 residues. CDR3 protein: CTSRTSFLEQFF. The DNA of the CDR3 is TGCACCAGCCGGACTAGCTTTCTTGAGCAGTTCTTC.

The chain couples TRBV28 to TRBJ1-1; D call uncertain. Trimming left V 2 bases short and J 2 bases short, with 3 bases between. The CDR3 runs to 12 residues. The germline V gene has CDR1 MDHEN and CDR2 SYDVKM. CDR3 sequence reads: CASSLVNTEAFF. The CDR3 bases are TGTGCCAGCAGTTTAGTAAACACTGAAGCTTTCTTT.

The chain is built from TRBV6-6 and TRBJ1-1; 10 nucleotides line up with TRBD1. The V gene's germline CDR1 is MNHNY and CDR2 SVGAGI (reference sequence). The trim removed 6 bases at V and 5 bases at J, leaving 6 bases unmatched. This CDR3 is 14 amino acids long. The CDR3 here is CASSMDRGGTEAFF. In DNA, the CDR3 is TGTGCCAGCAGCATGGACAGGGGGGGTACTGAAGCTTTCTTT.

This clone was observed many times. The chain links TRBV20-1 to TRBJ1-4; tentatively, D is TRBD1 (6 bases). Per germline, CDR1 DFQATT and CDR2 SNEGSKA (reference sequence). V shed 7 bases and J shed 5 bases, with 8 bases lying between them. The CDR3 sequence is 11 residues long. The CDR3 DNA follows: TGCAGTGTGGACAGAAATGAAAAACTGTTTTTT. This translates into CSVDRNEKLFF.

This clone has more than one count but fewer than ten. The chain is built from TRBV3-1 (or the pseudogene TRBV3-2) and TRBJ1-1, with TRBD1 as a possible D gene (5 bases). CDR1 and CDR2 (germline): LGHDT, YNNKEL (reference sequence). Trimming stripped 1 base from V and 3 bases from J, with 18 bases between. The CDR3 covers 17 residues. Here the CDR3 reads CASSQVAVGDGYTEAFF. The CDR3, as DNA: TGTGCCAGCAGCCAAGTGGCTGTAGGGGATGGGTACACTGAAGCTTTCTTT.

This sequence joins TRBV25-1 and TRBJ2-5; 9 bases match TRBD1. The CDR3 runs to 16 residues. V lost 8 bases to trimming and J lost 5 bases; unmatched junction nucleotides: 15. The germline V gene encodes CDR1 MGHDK and CDR2 SYGVNS. CDR3 nucleotide sequence: TGTGCCAGCTGGGGACAGGGAATTGTTGGCCCCGAGACCCAGTACTTC. Its translation: CASWGQGIVGPETQYF.

The V gene is TRBV19, the J gene TRBJ2-1; TRBD2 agrees at 9 bases. The CDR3 covers 13 residues. V was pared by 7 bases and J by 8 bases, with 6 bases of the junction left unmatched. Germline CDR1 reads LNHDA; CDR2 reads SQIVND (reference sequence). The CDR3 reads CASMERTSDEQFF. In DNA, the CDR3 is TGTGCCAGTATGGAGAGGACTAGCGATGAGCAGTTCTTC.

This clone was observed at least ten times. V is TRBV2 and J is TRBJ1-5, with a weak D call TRBD1 (6 bases). CDR1 and CDR2 from the germline V gene are SNHLY and FYNNEI. The V and J ends lost 1 base and 7 bases respectively, with 8 bases between them. This CDR3 is 13 amino acids long. In nucleotides, the CDR3 is TGTGCCAGCAGTGAAGACAGGGACCAGCCCCAGCATTTT. This gives the protein CASSEDRDQPQHF.

CDR3 DNA: TGCGCCAGCAGCCTTGAAGGGGGTCAGCCCCAGCATTTT. This codes for CASSLEGGQPQHF. The chain carries TRBV5-1 and TRBJ1-5; tentatively, D is TRBD1 (6 bases). The CDR3 consists of 13 residues. Germline V gives CDR1 SGHRS, CDR2 YFSETQ. V lost 4 bases to trimming and J lost 6 bases, with 11 bases between them.

This clone came up a few times. The rearrangement uses TRBV4-1 and TRBJ2-1, with a possible D match to TRBD2 (6 bases). In germline, CDR1 is MGHRA, CDR2 YSYEKL. CDR3 length: 13 amino acids. Between the trimmed V and J ends, which lost 3 bases and 8 bases, there was a span of 11 bases. CDR3 protein: CASSQVAVDEQFF. The CDR3 DNA reads as TGCGCCAGCAGCCAGGTAGCGGTCGATGAGCAGTTCTTC.

In this sample, this clone turned up a few times. The chain joins TRBV5-1 to TRBJ1-5, with D hard to call. V was trimmed by 0 bases and J by 3 bases, leaving 7 bases between them. This CDR3 has 14 amino acids. CDR1 is SGHRS and CDR2 is YFSETQ in the germline V gene. The chain's CDR3 is CASSLDPNNQPQHF. The DNA for the CDR3 is TGCGCCAGCAGCTTGGACCCTAACAATCAGCCCCAGCATTTT.

The chain combines TRBV28 with TRBJ2-7, with TRBD1 matching over 7 bases. The germline CDR1 and CDR2 sequences are MDHEN and SYDVKM. The ends lost 6 bases at V and 9 bases at J; junction bases unmatched: 8. CDR3 length equals 12 residues. The CDR3 DNA follows: TGTGCCAGCAGGGGGACAGACATGGGGCAGTACTTC. Protein product: CASRGTDMGQYF.

The chain has TRBV29-1 and TRBJ2-2; the match to TRBD1 covers 9 bases. This CDR3 is 15 amino acids long. V lost 6 bases, J lost 6 bases, and 11 bases stayed unmatched. Germline CDR1 is SQVTM and CDR2 is ANQGSEA. The CDR3 DNA follows: TGCAGCGTAGATCCGGGACAGGGAAATTCCGGGGAGCTGTTTTTT. Its translation: CSVDPGQGNSGELFF.

DNA of the CDR3: TGTGCCAGCAGTGATATGGAGGGGCTCCAAGAGACCCAGTACTTC. This gives the protein CASSDMEGLQETQYF. J is TRBJ2-5 and V is TRBV6-1; D may be TRBD2 (6 bases). CDR1 and CDR2 (germline): MNHNS, SASEGT. CDR3 length: 15 amino acids. V lost 3 bases and J 1 base, leaving 12 bases between the germline ends.

CDR3 nucleotides: TGTGCCACCAGGCCTAGCGGCTCCACAGATACGCAGTATTTT. As protein: CATRPSGSTDTQYF. The chain employs TRBV24-1 and TRBJ2-3; 7 bases fit TRBD2. CDR1 and CDR2 (germline): KGHDR, SFDVKD. V lost 7 bases and J lost 2; bases outside the gene matches: 5. This CDR3 spans 14 amino acids.

J is TRBJ2-7 and V is TRBV5-6; perhaps TRBD2 as D (6 bases). V was cut by 5 bases and J by 4 bases, with 16 bases left in between. Germline values: CDR1 SGHDT, CDR2 YYEEEE. The CDR3 spans 14 residues. The DNA for the CDR3 is TGTGCCAGCAGATCTCCTAGCGCACCGTACGAGCAGTACTTC. Protein product: CASRSPSAPYEQYF.

The chain combines TRBV3-1 (or the pseudogene TRBV3-2) with TRBJ2-1; D gene uncertain. Germline loops: CDR1 LGHDT, CDR2 YNNKEL (reference sequence). CDR3 length equals 14 residues. V was trimmed by 1 base and J by 2 bases, leaving 6 bases between them. CDR3 nucleotides: TGTGCCAGCAGCCAAGCTTCTACCTACAATGAGCAGTTCTTC. Encoded protein: CASSQASTYNEQFF.